The clone carrying this TCR beta chain was seen a handful of times. CDR3 length equals 13 residues. V was pared by 5 bases and J by 7 bases, with 11 bases between. Germline values: CDR1 SGHTA, CDR2 FQGTGA. These data come from a study of CD8 T cells in Susac syndrome. The RNA, roughly 0.45 to 1 ug, was put through reverse transcription using random hexamers. Each CDR3 protein gets one entry after TCRdb re-called the immunoSEQ multiplex PCR reads with MiXCR. The data show roughly 170,000 distinct CDR3 sequences, 93% seen once. The clonotype was recovered from a human donor with multiple sclerosis. Sequenced input: CD4+ T cells from PBMCs. This chain links TRBV7-3 with TRBJ2-2, with D maybe TRBD1 (7 bases). CDR3: CASSPQGGGELFF. CDR3 DNA sequence: TGTGCCAGCAGCCCCCAGGGGGGCGGGGAGCTGTTTTTT.